These 23 T cell receptor beta chains came from one sample sequenced in a study of sequential checkpoint blockade in melanoma. The assay was immunoSEQ multiplex PCR, and TCRdb's table has in-frame clones only and misses some. In the table there are some 11,000 clones, about 30% of which are singletons. Treatment denoted: randomized to nivolumab then ipilimumab (arm A) or the reverse (arm B). The sample was tumor tissue (inferred from file names), taken from a patient given nivolumab and ipilimumab in sequence. The receptor source for this set is a human donor with melanoma.

This clone was observed at least ten times. This chain joins TRBV11-3 and TRBJ2-5, with 7 positions matching TRBD2. The CDR3 sequence is 17 residues long. CDR1 is SGHNT, CDR2 YENEEA, per germline. Trimming took 1 base from V and 1 from J; bases not matched to a gene: 9. The chain's CDR3 is CASSLVWRGNSQETQYF. CDR3 bases: TGTGCCAGCAGCTTAGTGTGGCGGGGGAACTCCCAAGAGACCCAGTACTTC.

The chain employs TRBV30 and TRBJ2-7; no reliable D call. The CDR3 is made up of 14 amino acids. Trimming removed 1 base at V and 5 bases at J, with 15 bases between. CDR1 and CDR2 from the germline V gene are GTSNPN and SVGIG (reference sequence). DNA of the CDR3: TGTGCCTGGAGTGAGGACCGACCCCACCACGAGCAGTACTTC. This sequence encodes CAWSEDRPHHEQYF.

This rearrangement joins TRBV5-1 to TRBJ1-1; D is possibly TRBD1 (6 bases). V lost 4 bases and J 0 bases, leaving 13 bases between the germline ends. This CDR3 region has 15 residues. Germline V gives CDR1 SGHRS, CDR2 YFSETQ. CDR3 DNA sequence: TGCGCCAGCAGCCCTAAGACAGGATTGAACACTGAAGCTTTCTTT. This codes for CASSPKTGLNTEAFF.

The rearrangement links TRBV6-8 to TRBJ1-5, with D possibly TRBD1 on 5 matching bases. The CDR3 has 14 residues. Germline CDR1 is MNHGY and CDR2 is SAAAGT. V gave up 5 bases and J gave up 1 base, with 9 bases separating them. CDR3 sequence: CASSPRGSNQPQHF. For the CDR3, the DNA is TGTGCCAGCAGTCCCCGGGGGAGCAATCAGCCCCAGCATTTT.

This sequence joins TRBV30 and TRBJ1-4; unclear D gene. Germline V gene data show CDR1 as GTSNPN and CDR2 as SVGIG (reference sequence). The CDR3 has 13 residues. V was cut by 5 bases and J by 5 bases, with 12 bases left in between. CDR3 coding DNA: TGTGCCTGGGAACGGGTGAGGAATGAAAAACTGTTTTTT. This codes for CAWERVRNEKLFF.

This clone was found a few times. CDR3 DNA sequence: TGTGCCAGCAGTAGGGGGACGGGGACCTATGGCTACACCTTC. This codes for CASSRGTGTYGYTF. V and J are TRBV6-8 and TRBJ1-2; D perhaps matches TRBD1 (6 bases). The CDR3 spans 14 residues. Trimming pared 5 bases from V and 4 bases from J, leaving 14 bases between. CDR1 is MNHGY, CDR2 SAAAGT, per germline.

V usage is TRBV19 and J usage is TRBJ2-1; 10 positions match TRBD1. This CDR3 contains 15 residues. Germline values: CDR1 LNHDA, CDR2 SQIVND (reference sequence). V shed 4 bases, J shed 7 bases, and the junction held 7 bases outside the gene matches. CDR3 coding DNA: TGTGCCAGTAGTAGGCCGGGACAGGGGTCTAATGAGCAGTTCTTC. Its protein product is CASSRPGQGSNEQFF.

This clone was observed a handful of times. The chain recombines TRBV30 with TRBJ2-7, with D possibly being TRBD1 or TRBD2 (5 bases each). The CDR3 covers 15 residues. V gave up 2 bases and J gave up 7 bases, with 21 bases separating them. Germline lookup yields CDR1 GTSNPN and CDR2 SVGIG (reference sequence). The CDR3 DNA reads as TGTGCCTGGAGTCGTTTGGGGCAGAGGCAGCGGGAGCAGTACTTC. Residues: CAWSRLGQRQREQYF.

The genes are TRBV23-1 and TRBJ2-5, with 7 positions matching TRBD2. TRBV23-1 falls under the ORF class, with uncertain function. The CDR3 is 15 amino acids. The ends lost 6 bases at V and 5 bases at J; junction bases unmatched: 12. Written as DNA, the CDR3 is TGCGCCAGCAGCCAAGATGGGTTGCGGGGGGAGACCCAGTACTTC. It translates to CASSQDGLRGETQYF.

The V and J genes are TRBV19 and TRBJ2-2; D may be TRBD2 (6 bases). The V end lost 7 bases, the J end lost 5 bases, and 14 bases lay between the germline ends. The CDR3 totals 14 residues. Per germline, CDR1 LNHDA and CDR2 SQIVND (reference sequence). The CDR3 region is CASNSWGETGELFF. DNA for the CDR3: TGTGCCAGTAATTCCTGGGGGGAGACCGGGGAGCTGTTTTTT.

This clone came up a few times. This chain connects TRBV29-1 to TRBJ2-7; TRBD1 is a possible D gene (6 bases). Trimming stripped 3 bases from V and 0 bases from J, with 6 bases between. The CDR3 is 12 amino acids. The germline V gene has CDR1 SQVTM and CDR2 ANQGSEA. This CDR3 reads CSVETGSYEQYF. The CDR3 bases are TGCAGCGTTGAGACAGGCTCCTACGAGCAGTACTTC.

This clone was seen many times. The genes are TRBV4-1 and TRBJ1-2; D unclear. With 1 base removed from V and 0 bases from J, the gap between germline ends came to 9 bases. The germline V gene encodes CDR1 MGHRA and CDR2 YSYEKL. This CDR3 is 15 amino acids long. The chain's CDR3 is CASSQATKPNYGYTF. CDR3 DNA sequence: TGCGCCAGCAGCCAAGCAACGAAGCCTAACTATGGCTACACCTTC.

This clone has only a few counts. V gene TRBV11-3 combines with J gene TRBJ2-1; D call uncertain. Germline values: CDR1 SGHNT, CDR2 YENEEA. The CDR3 is 15 amino acids. Trimming shortened V by 0 bases and J by 7 bases, and 13 bases separated the two germline ends. The CDR3 is CASSLDPIGTNEQFF. The CDR3 region has the DNA TGTGCCAGCAGCTTAGACCCTATAGGCACTAATGAGCAGTTCTTC.

The chain joins TRBV19 to TRBJ1-6, with D perhaps TRBD1 (5 bases). Trimming removed 5 bases at V and 6 bases at J, with 17 bases between. The germline V gene encodes CDR1 LNHDA and CDR2 SQIVND (reference sequence). CDR3 length equals 16 residues. The chain's CDR3 is CASSGTPGVGNSPLHF. The DNA of the CDR3 is TGTGCCAGTAGTGGGACTCCGGGGGTAGGTAATTCACCCCTCCACTTT. The entire variable domain, with the rest obtained from reference TRBV19 and TRBJ1-6, is as follows: DGGITQSPKYLFRKEGQNVTLSCEQNLNHDAMYWYRQDPGQGLRLIYYSQIVNDFQKGDIAEGYSVSREKKESFPLTVTSAQKNPTAFYLCASSGTPGVGNSPLHFGNGTRLTVT.

The table lists this clone with a few counts. V gene TRBV9 combines with J gene TRBJ2-7; perhaps D is TRBD1 or TRBD2 (5 bases each). The CDR3 totals 17 residues. CDR1 is SGDLS and CDR2 is YYNGEE in the germline V gene. Trimming took off 1 base at V and 2 bases at J, with 19 bases between the two ends. The CDR3 nucleotides are TGTGCCAGCAGCGTACCTAGCAAGGGCCCCAGGGCCTACGAGCAGTACTTC. Amino acids: CASSVPSKGPRAYEQYF. The full variable domain, in which reference TRBV9 and TRBJ2-7 provide the parts outside the CDR3, is DSGVTQTPKHLITATGQRVTLRCSPRSGDLSVYWYQQSLDQGLQFLIQYYNGEERAKGNILERFSAQQFPDLHSELNLSSLELGDSALYFCASSVPSKGPRAYEQYFGPGTRLTVT.

This clone came up a few times. The chain is built from TRBV30 and TRBJ2-5; 8 bases match TRBD1. The CDR3 is 13 amino acids. The germline gives CDR1 GTSNPN, CDR2 SVGIG (reference sequence). V lost 7 bases to trimming and J lost 5 bases; unmatched junction nucleotides: 9. CDR3 region: CASRGRLMETQYF. The DNA for the CDR3 is TGTGCCTCCAGGGGGCGATTGATGGAGACCCAGTACTTC.

The sample holds many counts of this clone. V gene TRBV11-3 combines with J gene TRBJ1-2; 10 positions match TRBD1. Germline assignment: CDR1 SGHNT and CDR2 YENEEA. The ends lost 1 base at V and 3 bases at J; junction bases unmatched: 2. The CDR3 is 15 amino acids. The CDR3 DNA follows: TGTGCCAGCAGCTTAGGGGGACAGGGGTACTATGGCTACACCTTC. Amino acid sequence: CASSLGGQGYYGYTF.

This clone was found a few times. The chain has TRBV9 and TRBJ1-1; D is uncertain. The V end lost 5 bases, the J end lost 5 bases, and 16 bases lay between the germline ends. This CDR3 is 14 amino acids long. CDR1 is SGDLS, CDR2 YYNGEE, per germline. The CDR3 DNA reads TGTGCCAGCAGTGGGCAGGCAGGATGGACTGAAGCTTTCTTT. It is translated as CASSGQAGWTEAFF.

V and J are TRBV19 and TRBJ1-3; 7 positions match TRBD1. CDR1 and CDR2 from the germline V gene are LNHDA and SQIVND (reference sequence). CDR3 length: 14 amino acids. Trimming at V came to 1 base and at J to 4 bases, leaving 1 base not matched to a gene. The CDR3 coding sequence is TGTGCCAGTAGTATAGGGACAGGAGGAAACACCATATATTTT. This encodes CASSIGTGGNTIYF.

The chain joins TRBV4-1 to TRBJ2-1; 11 nucleotides agree with TRBD2. Germline V gene lookup returns CDR1 MGHRA and CDR2 YSYEKL. J was trimmed by 6 bases and V by 1 base; bases with no gene match: 5. The CDR3 sequence is 16 residues long. The CDR3 loop reads CASSQGPSGGRNEQFF. For the CDR3, the DNA is TGCGCCAGCAGCCAAGGACCTAGCGGGGGGCGCAATGAGCAGTTCTTC.

This clone turned up a few times. Written as DNA, the CDR3 is TGCGCCAGCAGCCAGGACCCCGGTAGGGGCTATGGCTACACCTTC. Translated, it gives CASSQDPGRGYGYTF. J is TRBJ1-2 and V is TRBV23-1; a possible D gene is TRBD1 (5 bases). TRBV23-1 is an ORF, and what it does is uncertain. The CDR3 is made up of 15 amino acids. The V gene lost 6 bases and the J gene lost 4 bases, with 18 bases spanning the gap.

The chain is built from TRBV30 and TRBJ1-6; D unclear. Germline loops: CDR1 GTSNPN, CDR2 SVGIG (reference sequence). The CDR3 is 12 residues long. V lost 0 bases and J lost 14, with 11 bases in between. The CDR3 coding sequence is TGTGCCTGGAGTGTAATGGGAAGAACCCTCCACTTT. This sequence encodes CAWSVMGRTLHF.

This clone was found many times. V gene TRBV11-3 combines with J gene TRBJ2-3, with 7 positions matching TRBD2. The CDR3 runs to 15 residues. Germline V gives CDR1 SGHNT, CDR2 YENEEA. The ends lost 5 bases at V and 2 bases at J; junction bases unmatched: 7. CDR3 protein: CASSPVGGPTDTQYF. CDR3 nucleotide sequence: TGTGCCAGCAGCCCCGTGGGAGGGCCCACAGATACGCAGTATTTT.